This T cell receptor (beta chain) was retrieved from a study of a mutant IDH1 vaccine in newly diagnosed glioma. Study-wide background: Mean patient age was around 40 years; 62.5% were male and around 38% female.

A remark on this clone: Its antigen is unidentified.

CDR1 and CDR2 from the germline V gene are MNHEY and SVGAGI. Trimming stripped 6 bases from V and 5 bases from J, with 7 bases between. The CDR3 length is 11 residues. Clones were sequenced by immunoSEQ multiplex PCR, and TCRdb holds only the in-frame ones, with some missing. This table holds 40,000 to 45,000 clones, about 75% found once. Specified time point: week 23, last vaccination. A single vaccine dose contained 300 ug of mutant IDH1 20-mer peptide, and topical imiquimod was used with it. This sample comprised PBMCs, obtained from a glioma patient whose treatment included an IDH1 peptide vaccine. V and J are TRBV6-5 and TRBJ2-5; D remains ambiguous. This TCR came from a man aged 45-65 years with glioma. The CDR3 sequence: CASRFQETQYF. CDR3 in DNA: TGTGCCAGCAGATTCCAGGAGACCCAGTACTTC.